Each of the 25 T cell receptor beta chains below was sequenced from the same sample in a study of T-cell reconstitution after alpha-beta-depleted transplantation in children. A TCRbeta library incorporating unique molecular identifiers was prepared. One entry per CDR3 protein, called by TCRdb with MiXCR from the PCR reads. The table has 250,000 to 300,000 distinct CDR3 sequences, around 10% seen once. Here the sequenced sample was PBMCs, taken before TCRalphabeta/CD19-depleted stem cell transplant. These receptors originate from a boy under three years old with acute myeloid leukemia, due to receive a stem cell transplant.

The table lists this clonotype with many counts. This chain links TRBV3-1 with TRBJ2-5, with D maybe TRBD2 (7 bases). Germline V gives CDR1 LGHDT, CDR2 YNNKEL (reference sequence). The V and J ends lost 7 bases and 4 bases respectively, with 22 bases between them. This CDR3 comprises 16 residues. The CDR3, as DNA: TGTGCCAGCACCGGGCCAAGGGGGGGCCTAGGAGAGACCCAGTACTTC. Its protein is CASTGPRGGLGETQYF.

This clonotype was found a few times. This sequence joins TRBV29-1 and TRBJ2-5; the match to TRBD2 covers 12 bases. The germline V gene encodes CDR1 SQVTM and CDR2 ANQGSEA. This CDR3 comprises 18 residues. The V gene end was trimmed by 6 bases and the J gene end by 5 bases; junction bases not matched to a gene: 19. For the CDR3, the DNA is TGCAGCGTCCTGTCGCGTCTGACTAGCGGGAGAAGGGCTGAGACCCAGTACTTC. This gives the protein CSVLSRLTSGRRAETQYF.

This clonotype was detected ten times or more. The J gene is TRBJ2-1, the V gene TRBV29-1; D is perhaps TRBD2 (6 bases). CDR1 is SQVTM, CDR2 ANQGSEA, per germline. V was shortened by 6 bases and J by 6 bases, with 21 bases between the two germline ends. This CDR3 region has 15 residues. The CDR3 DNA is TGCAGCGTGACCCTCCGGGAGAGGTTGGGCAATGAGCAGTTCTTC. This gives the protein CSVTLRERLGNEQFF.

This clonotype was seen more than once but under ten times. V is TRBV11-2 and J is TRBJ2-1; TRBD2 aligns across 9 bases. V was pared by 4 bases and J by 7 bases, with 23 bases of the junction left unmatched. The CDR3 contains 20 residues. Germline CDR1 reads SGHAT; CDR2 reads FQNNGV. CDR3 protein: CASSSPKGLAGRHLLNEQFF. DNA for the CDR3: TGTGCCAGCAGCTCCCCCAAGGGCCTAGCGGGAAGACACCTGTTAAATGAGCAGTTCTTC.

This clonotype came up many times. DNA for the CDR3: TGTGCCAGCAGCTTTGGCCCTTCGTCTTTCTACGAGCAGTACTTC. The encoded protein is CASSFGPSSFYEQYF. The chain carries TRBV7-7 and TRBJ2-7; no clear D gene. V lost 3 bases and J 3 bases, leaving 15 bases between the germline ends. Per germline, CDR1 SSHAT and CDR2 FNYEAQ (reference sequence). The CDR3 totals 15 residues.

The chain is built from TRBV18 and TRBJ2-2, with D hard to call. V dropped 1 base and J dropped 1 base, with 7 bases sitting between them. The V gene's germline CDR1 is KGHSH and CDR2 LQKENI. CDR3 size: 15 residues. CDR3 sequence reads: CASSPRRQNTGELFF. The CDR3 DNA sequence: TGTGCCAGCTCACCACGACGACAGAACACCGGGGAGCTGTTTTTT.

This clonotype has at least ten counts. CDR3 coding DNA: TGCAGTGCTAGCAACAGGGGGCGGAAGGGTGAGCAGTTCTTC. It codes for CSASNRGRKGEQFF. The chain couples TRBV20-1 to TRBJ2-1, with 9 bases matching TRBD1. V trimming: 3 bases; J trimming: 9 bases; junction bases outside the gene matches: 9. The CDR3 extends over 14 amino acids. Germline CDR1 DFQATT, CDR2 SNEGSKA (reference sequence).

This clonotype was seen many times. The chain is built from TRBV3-1 and TRBJ2-3; D call uncertain. The CDR3 covers 14 residues. V lost 1 base, J lost 7 bases, and 12 bases lay in between. Germline V gives CDR1 LGHDT, CDR2 YNNKEL (reference sequence). This CDR3 is CASSQVARTNTQYF. CDR3 DNA sequence: TGTGCCAGCAGCCAAGTAGCCCGAACGAATACGCAGTATTTT.

This clonotype was detected ten times or more. The gene calls are TRBV7-9 and TRBJ2-6; no clear D. CDR3 length: 16 amino acids. Germline lookup yields CDR1 SEHNR and CDR2 FQNEAQ (reference sequence). Between the trimmed V and J ends, which lost 2 bases and 1 base, there was a span of 9 bases. This CDR3 is CASSLTARSGANVLTF. The CDR3 nucleotides read TGTGCCAGCAGCTTAACGGCCCGGTCTGGGGCCAACGTCCTGACTTTC. The entire variable domain, with the rest obtained from reference TRBV7-9 and TRBJ2-6, is as follows: DTGVSQNPRHKITKRGQNVTFRCDPISEHNRLYWYRQTLGQGPEFLTYFQNEAQLEKSRLLSDRFSAERPKGSFSTLEIQRTEQGDSAMYLCASSLTARSGANVLTFGAGSRLTVL.

This clonotype has a count of ten or more. The CDR3 region has the DNA TGTGCCAGCAGGGCATCTTCCCCCTACAATGAGCAGTTCTTC. It encodes CASRASSPYNEQFF. V gene TRBV6-2 or TRBV6-3 combines with J gene TRBJ2-1; D gene unclear. Germline V gene data show CDR1 as MNHEY and CDR2 as SVGEGT. V was cut by 6 bases and J by 2 bases, with 11 bases left in between. CDR3 length: 14 residues.

This clonotype was counted a few times. The CDR3 sequence: CASSSGVREQFF. CDR3 nucleotide sequence: TGTGCCAGCAGCTCAGGGGTTCGGGAGCAGTTCTTC. V usage is TRBV5-4 and J usage is TRBJ2-1, with D possibly TRBD1 on 6 matching bases. CDR3 size: 12 residues. V was shortened by 3 bases and J by 10 bases, with 11 bases between the two germline ends. Germline lookup yields CDR1 SGHNT and CDR2 YYREEE (reference sequence).

This clonotype has a count of ten or more. The V gene is TRBV20-1, the J gene TRBJ2-5, with D hard to call. The germline V and J ends were trimmed by 3 bases and 5 bases, with 7 bases remaining between them. Germline CDR1 DFQATT, CDR2 SNEGSKA (reference sequence). The CDR3 totals 11 residues. This CDR3 reads CSARLLETQYF. In DNA form, the CDR3 reads TGCAGTGCTAGGCTACTGGAGACCCAGTACTTC.

This clonotype was detected many times. The rearrangement links TRBV6-1 to TRBJ1-1; no reliable D call. The CDR3 runs 13 residues. V lost 8 bases to trimming and J lost 5 bases, with 15 bases between them. Germline lookup yields CDR1 MNHNS and CDR2 SASEGT. In DNA, the CDR3 is TGTGCCAGCTGGCCAAGGCATGGGACTGAAGCTTTCTTT. This encodes CASWPRHGTEAFF.

This clonotype was found many times. The chain couples TRBV7-3 to TRBJ2-1; TRBD1 or TRBD2 may be the D gene (5 bases each). The CDR3 runs to 17 residues. Trimming cost V 0 bases and J 0 bases, with 12 bases left between them. CDR1 and CDR2 (germline): SGHTA, FQGTGA. In nucleotides, the CDR3 is TGTGCCAGCAGCTTAACCTTGGGACCCAGCTCCTACAATGAGCAGTTCTTC. It codes for CASSLTLGPSSYNEQFF.

This clonotype was counted at least ten times. The V gene is TRBV28, the J gene TRBJ2-4; D possibly uses TRBD1 or TRBD2 (6 bases each). Trimming took 6 bases from V and 0 from J, leaving 15 bases between them. CDR1 is MDHEN and CDR2 is SYDVKM in the germline V gene. This CDR3 has 16 amino acids. The CDR3 is CASSVRGDLAKNIQYF. CDR3 bases: TGTGCCAGCAGCGTTAGGGGGGACTTAGCCAAAAACATTCAGTACTTC.

This clonotype has ten or more counts. This CDR3 reads CASSVSERGSTYNEQFF. The CDR3, as DNA: TGTGCCAGCAGCGTAAGTGAGCGGGGGTCTACTTACAATGAGCAGTTCTTC. This chain links TRBV9 with TRBJ2-1; 8 bases match TRBD2. J was trimmed by 4 bases and V by 1 base; bases with no gene match: 10. Germline lookup yields CDR1 SGDLS and CDR2 YYNGEE. The CDR3 consists of 17 residues.

This clonotype occurred many times. V usage is TRBV11-2 and J usage is TRBJ2-7; TRBD2 matches 8 bases. This CDR3 has 14 amino acids. Germline CDR1 SGHAT, CDR2 FQNNGV. V trimming: 6 bases; J trimming: 4 bases; junction bases outside the gene matches: 8. Written as DNA, the CDR3 is TGTGCCAGCAGGAGTGGTTCTAGCGGGTACGAGCAGTACTTC. This translates into CASRSGSSGYEQYF.

DNA for the CDR3: TGCAGCGTAGAAATATGGGAGACCCAGTACTTC. It yields the protein CSVEIWETQYF. The chain has TRBV29-1 and TRBJ2-5; D gene ambiguous. This CDR3 is 11 amino acids long. Germline CDR1 and CDR2: SQVTM and ANQGSEA. Trimming pared 6 bases from V and 5 bases from J, leaving 10 bases between.

This clonotype was picked up many times. This sequence joins TRBV7-9 and TRBJ2-5; 7 bases map to TRBD1. Per germline, CDR1 SEHNR and CDR2 FQNEAQ (reference sequence). The CDR3 spans 15 residues. J was trimmed by 1 base and V by 5 bases; bases with no gene match: 7. CDR3 amino acids: CASSPSTGTQETQYF. The DNA of the CDR3 is TGTGCCAGCAGCCCTTCGACAGGGACCCAAGAGACCCAGTACTTC. The full variable domain, in which reference TRBV7-9 and TRBJ2-5 provide the parts outside the CDR3, is DTGVSQNPRHKITKRGQNVTFRCDPISEHNRLYWYRQTLGQGPEFLTYFQNEAQLEKSRLLSDRFSAERPKGSFSTLEIQRTEQGDSAMYLCASSPSTGTQETQYFGPGTRLLVL.

In its sample, this clonotype was seen many times. The chain joins TRBV12-3 or TRBV12-4 to TRBJ2-3; no clear D. The length of the CDR3 is 15 residues. Between the trimmed V and J ends, which lost 0 bases and 3 bases, there was a span of 10 bases. The CDR3 bases are TGTGCCAGCAGTTTAGCGGAAGCCCCTACAGATACGCAGTATTTT. Protein sequence: CASSLAEAPTDTQYF.

This clonotype has ten or more counts. The chain employs TRBV15 and TRBJ2-5; TRBD2 matches at 7 bases. The CDR3 has 15 amino acids. From germline, CDR1 is LNHNV and CDR2 YYDKDF (reference sequence). Germline trimming cut 6 bases from V and 2 bases from J; bases unmatched to any gene: 9. The CDR3 coding sequence is TGTGCCACCAGTGCCCGAGCGGGGCTTCAAGAGACCCAGTACTTC. This gives the protein CATSARAGLQETQYF. Complete variable domain (other parts from reference TRBV15 and TRBJ2-5): DAMVIQNPRYQVTQFGKPVTLSCSQTLNHNVMYWYQQKSSQAPKLLFHYYDKDFNNEADTPDNFQSRRPNTSFCFLDIRSPGLGDTAMYLCATSARAGLQETQYFGPGTRLLVL.

This clonotype came up a few times. In nucleotides, the CDR3 is TGTGCCAGCAGCTTAGAGGGTGGGACGGCCGCCTACGAGCAGTACTTC. This encodes CASSLEGGTAAYEQYF. J is TRBJ2-7 and V is TRBV7-2; D assignment may be TRBD1 or TRBD2 (5 bases each). This CDR3 has 16 residues. CDR1 and CDR2 from the germline V gene are SGHTA and FQGNSA. The V and J ends lost 1 base and 2 bases respectively, with 15 bases between them.

In this sample, this clonotype turned up many times. The chain carries TRBV20-1 and TRBJ2-5, with D perhaps TRBD1 or TRBD2 (5 bases each). V gave up 0 bases and J gave up 2 bases, with 16 bases separating them. The CDR3 has 16 residues. The germline CDR1 and CDR2 sequences are DFQATT and SNEGSKA (reference sequence). Here the CDR3 reads CSARDAGRGLQETQYF. The CDR3 bases are TGCAGTGCTAGAGACGCAGGGAGAGGGCTGCAAGAGACCCAGTACTTC.

The rearrangement links TRBV24-1 to TRBJ2-2; no definite D call. CDR1 and CDR2 (germline): KGHDR, SFDVKD. The CDR3 consists of 11 residues. The V gene lost 5 bases and the J gene lost 8 bases, with 5 bases spanning the gap. The CDR3 protein is CATSALGELFF. The CDR3 DNA sequence: TGTGCCACCAGTGCCCTAGGGGAGCTGTTTTTT.

This clonotype was picked up many times. This chain uses TRBV11-2 with TRBJ2-5; possible D gene TRBD2, 5 bases. Trimming left V 1 base short and J 2 bases short, with 8 bases between. Germline CDR1 and CDR2: SGHAT and FQNNGV. The CDR3 extends over 14 amino acids. CDR3 sequence reads: CASSLGIAQETQYF. The CDR3 DNA sequence: TGTGCCAGCAGCTTAGGGATAGCGCAAGAGACCCAGTACTTC.